This T cell receptor beta chain was obtained from a study of blood T cell repertoires in COVID-19. On the study more broadly: Spain, Italy and the United States supplied samples that represented acute and convalescent COVID-19. PBMCs, B-cell-depleted T cells, or T cells were the source of the cDNA or gDNA that made up the material.

Germline loops: CDR1 MNHNS, CDR2 SASEGT. V dropped 2 bases and J dropped 2; count of bases not matched to a gene: 8. The CDR3 is made up of 17 amino acids. Source study methods: Reference gene primer amplification gave estimated nucleated cell counts. Measured with immunoSEQ multiplex PCR; TCRdb has only the in-frame clones, and not every one. The V and J calls and the clone size are those of that table, but D and trimming were determined from the DNA. The repertoire has 150,000 to 200,000 clones, about four fifths of them found once; the top ten carry around 10%. This TCR came from a man in his sixties with active or convalescent COVID-19. The sequencing sample was made of peripheral blood. V usage is TRBV6-1 and J usage is TRBJ1-3; TRBD1 matches at 8 bases. CDR3 in DNA: TGTGCCAGCAGTGAATTGGACAGGGCACCGGCTGGAAACACCATATATTTT. This translates into CASSELDRAPAGNTIYF.